The clone carrying this T cell receptor (beta chain) was observed once. No antigen is known for it. CD8 cells classed as naive were CD45RO-negative and positively selected for CCR7, excluding terminally differentiated effector memory CD45RA+ cells. On sorted subsets, replicate PCRs used about 0.2 ug DNA, or about 30,000 T cell genomes. Clones were read by immunoSEQ multiplex PCR, and TCRdb kept only the in-frame ones, dropping some. The sample includes around 1.9 million clones, just over 90% seen only once; the top ten take about 1.7%. The data are from a study of shared clonotypes between healthy human individuals. Study summary: The donor pool was made up of a couple of women and three men aged 18 to 49. Study findings and constraints: Clonotype sharing among the donors was expected to vary with sequencing depth. Tissues were not sampled, only blood, and their repertoires likely differ.

CDR3 length: 16 residues. In germline, CDR1 is LGHNA, CDR2 YSLEER. V lost 1 base and J 2 bases, leaving 11 bases between the germline ends. This sequence was found in a man between 18 and 29 years old in good health. Some clones in this sample may be carry-over from other donors' samples. The sequenced sample consisted of naive CD8+ T cells from PBMCs. The chain is built from TRBV4-3 and TRBJ2-2, with D perhaps TRBD1 (6 bases). CDR3 nucleotide sequence: TGCGCCAGCAGCCAAGGGTGGACAGTTAACACCGGGGAGCTGTTTTTT. Protein product: CASSQGWTVNTGELFF.